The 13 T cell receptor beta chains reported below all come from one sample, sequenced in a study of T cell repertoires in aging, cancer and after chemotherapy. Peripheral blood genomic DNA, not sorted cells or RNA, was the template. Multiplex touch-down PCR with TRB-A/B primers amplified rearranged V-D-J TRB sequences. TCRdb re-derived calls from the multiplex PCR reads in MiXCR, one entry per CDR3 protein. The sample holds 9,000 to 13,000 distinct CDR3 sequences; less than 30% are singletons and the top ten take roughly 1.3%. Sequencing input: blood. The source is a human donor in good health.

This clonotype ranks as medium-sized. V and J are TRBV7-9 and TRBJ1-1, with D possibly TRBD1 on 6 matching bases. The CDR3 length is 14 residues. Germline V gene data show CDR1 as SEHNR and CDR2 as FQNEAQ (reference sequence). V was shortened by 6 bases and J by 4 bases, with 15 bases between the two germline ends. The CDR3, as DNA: TGTGCCAGCAGGACCGGGGGGGCCGGCACTGAAGCTTTCTTT. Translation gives CASRTGGAGTEAFF.

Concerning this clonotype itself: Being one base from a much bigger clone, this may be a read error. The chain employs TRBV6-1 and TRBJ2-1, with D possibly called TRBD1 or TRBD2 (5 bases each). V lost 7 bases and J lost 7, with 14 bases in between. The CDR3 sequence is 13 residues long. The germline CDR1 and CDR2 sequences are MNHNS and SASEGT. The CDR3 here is CASTEGKRNEQFF. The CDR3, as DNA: TGTGCCAGCACTGAGGGGAAGAGGAATGAGCAGTTCTTC.

The CDR3 sequence: CASSAPGAGYNEQFF. CDR3 bases: TGTGCCAGCAGCGCCCCGGGGGCGGGCTACAATGAGCAGTTCTTC. The gene calls are TRBV7-2 and TRBJ2-1; D may be TRBD1 or TRBD2 (6 bases each). The CDR3 covers 15 residues. The germline gives CDR1 SGHTA, CDR2 FQGNSA. The V gene lost 5 bases and the J gene lost 3 bases, with 14 bases spanning the gap.

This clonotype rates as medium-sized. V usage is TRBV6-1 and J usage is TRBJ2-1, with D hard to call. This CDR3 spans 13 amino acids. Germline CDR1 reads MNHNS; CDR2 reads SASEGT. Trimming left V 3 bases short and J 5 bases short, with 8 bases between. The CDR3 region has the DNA TGTGCCAGCAGTGACTGGGCCAACAATGAGCAGTTCTTC. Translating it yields CASSDWANNEQFF.

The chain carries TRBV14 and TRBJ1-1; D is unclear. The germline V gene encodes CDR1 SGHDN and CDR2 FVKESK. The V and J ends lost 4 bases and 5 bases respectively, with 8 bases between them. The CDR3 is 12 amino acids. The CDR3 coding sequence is TGTGCCAGCAGCCTGGCCGGGACTGAAGCTTTCTTT. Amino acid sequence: CASSLAGTEAFF.

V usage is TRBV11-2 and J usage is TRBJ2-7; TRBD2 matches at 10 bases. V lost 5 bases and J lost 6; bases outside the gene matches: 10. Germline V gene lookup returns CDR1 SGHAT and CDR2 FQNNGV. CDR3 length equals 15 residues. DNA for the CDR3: TGTGCCAGCAGCGTTATTAGCGGGAGGTATTTCGAGCAGTACTTC. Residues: CASSVISGRYFEQYF.

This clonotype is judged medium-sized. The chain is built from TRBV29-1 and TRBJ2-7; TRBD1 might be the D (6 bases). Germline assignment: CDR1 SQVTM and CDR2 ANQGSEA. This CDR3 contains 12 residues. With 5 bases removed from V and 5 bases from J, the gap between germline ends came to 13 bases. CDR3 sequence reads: CSVLGDIDEQYF. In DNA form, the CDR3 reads TGCAGCGTTCTGGGGGACATCGACGAGCAGTACTTC.

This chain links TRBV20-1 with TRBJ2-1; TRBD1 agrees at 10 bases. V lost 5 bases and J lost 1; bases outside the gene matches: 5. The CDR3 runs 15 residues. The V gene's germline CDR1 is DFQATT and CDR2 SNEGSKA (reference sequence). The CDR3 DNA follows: TGCAGTGCTGACCCGGGACAGGGGTCCTACAATGAGCAGTTCTTC. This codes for CSADPGQGSYNEQFF.

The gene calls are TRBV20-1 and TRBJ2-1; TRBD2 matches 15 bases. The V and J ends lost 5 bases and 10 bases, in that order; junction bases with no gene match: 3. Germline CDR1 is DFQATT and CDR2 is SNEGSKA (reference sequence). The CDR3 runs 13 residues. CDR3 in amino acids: CSARTSGRAEQFF. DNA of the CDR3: TGCAGTGCTCGGACTAGCGGGAGGGCCGAGCAGTTCTTC.

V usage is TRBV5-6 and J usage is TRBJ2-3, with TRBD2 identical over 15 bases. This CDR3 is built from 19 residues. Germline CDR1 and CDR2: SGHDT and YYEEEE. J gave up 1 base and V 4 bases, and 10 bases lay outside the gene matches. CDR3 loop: CASSMGTSGRRLGTDTQYF. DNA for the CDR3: TGTGCCAGCAGCATGGGGACTAGCGGGAGGAGGTTGGGCACAGATACGCAGTATTTT. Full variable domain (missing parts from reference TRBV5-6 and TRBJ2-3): DAGVTQSPTHLIKTRGQQVTLRCSPKSGHDTVSWYQQALGQGPQFIFQYYEEEERQRGNFPDRFSGHQFPNYSSELNVNALLLGDSALYLCASSMGTSGRRLGTDTQYFGPGTRLTVL.

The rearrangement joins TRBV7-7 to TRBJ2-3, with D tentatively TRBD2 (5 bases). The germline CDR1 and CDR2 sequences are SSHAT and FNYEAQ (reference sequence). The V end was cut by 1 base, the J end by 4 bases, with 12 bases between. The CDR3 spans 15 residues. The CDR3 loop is CASSLGGLEADTQYF. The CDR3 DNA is TGTGCCAGCAGCTTAGGAGGGCTCGAAGCAGATACGCAGTATTTT.

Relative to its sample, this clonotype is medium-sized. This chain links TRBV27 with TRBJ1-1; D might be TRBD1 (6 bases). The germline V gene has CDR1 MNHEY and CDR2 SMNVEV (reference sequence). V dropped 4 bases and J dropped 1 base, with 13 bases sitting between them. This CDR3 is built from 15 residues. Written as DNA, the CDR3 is TGTGCCAGCAGTTGGGGGGTCAGGGGGAACACTGAAGCTTTCTTT. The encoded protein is CASSWGVRGNTEAFF.

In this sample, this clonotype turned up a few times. DNA for the CDR3: TGCAGTGCTAGAGGGGGGCCAACCCCCTCTGGAAACACCATATATTTT. Translated, it gives CSARGGPTPSGNTIYF. The chain couples TRBV20-1 to TRBJ1-3; D possibly corresponds to TRBD1 (6 bases). The CDR3 sequence is 16 residues long. V lost 1 base to trimming and J lost 0 bases, with 13 bases between them. CDR1 and CDR2 from the germline V gene are DFQATT and SNEGSKA (reference sequence).